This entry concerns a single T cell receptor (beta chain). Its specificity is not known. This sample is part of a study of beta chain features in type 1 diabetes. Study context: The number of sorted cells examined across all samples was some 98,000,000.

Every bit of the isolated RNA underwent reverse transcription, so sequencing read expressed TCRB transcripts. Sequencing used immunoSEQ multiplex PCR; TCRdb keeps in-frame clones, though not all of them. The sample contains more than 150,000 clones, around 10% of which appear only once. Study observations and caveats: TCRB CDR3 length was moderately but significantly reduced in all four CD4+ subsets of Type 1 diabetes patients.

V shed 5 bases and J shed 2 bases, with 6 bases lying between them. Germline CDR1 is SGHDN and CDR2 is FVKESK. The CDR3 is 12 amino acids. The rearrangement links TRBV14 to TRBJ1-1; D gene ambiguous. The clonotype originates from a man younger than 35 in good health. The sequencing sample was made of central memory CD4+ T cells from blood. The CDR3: CASSFRNTEAFF. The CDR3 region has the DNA TGTGCCAGCAGCTTCAGAAACACTGAAGCTTTCTTT.